This TCR beta chain was sequenced during a study of blood T cell repertoires in COVID-19. Across the study: COVID-19 samples from acute and convalescent phases originated in the United States, Italy and Spain.

The repertoire was sequenced with immunoSEQ multiplex PCR; TCRdb's copy has only in-frame clones and lacks some. This table holds nearly 400,000 clones, roughly nine tenths found once. This CDR3 has 12 residues. Germline V gene data show CDR1 as MNHEY and CDR2 as SVGEGT. V was clipped by 6 bases and J by 0 bases, with 6 bases between them. The age range of participants was 18 to 89 years, with residence in under 25 US areas. Cohort placement rested on clinical history that participants reported themselves. Cohort 3 recovery required two negative PCRs, clearance, or symptom resolution. The sequence came from a woman in her twenties or thirties who had recovered from COVID-19. Source material: PBMCs or T cells enriched from blood (not recorded which). This rearrangement joins TRBV6-2 or TRBV6-3 to TRBJ2-7, with D unclear. The CDR3 region is CASSRSSYEQYF. The CDR3 coding sequence is TGTGCCAGCAGCCGGAGCTCCTACGAGCAGTACTTC.